This T cell receptor (beta chain) was profiled in a study of shared clonotypes between healthy human individuals. Turning to the study itself: Each donor's CD4 naive and CD4 memory cells filled three plates apiece, CD8 naive two, and CD8 memory one. Whole-study findings and limits: Few donors limited the genetic and exposure-history diversity represented.

Genomic DNA belonging to each subset was distributed in equal measure over several immunoSEQ plates. Sequencing was performed with immunoSEQ multiplex PCR; in TCRdb, only in-frame clones are kept and a portion is missing. The sample records about 1.5 million clones, approximately 98% being singletons. Germline loops: CDR1 SGHNT, CDR2 YYREEE (reference sequence). V was clipped by 4 bases and J by 5 bases, with 14 bases between them. The CDR3 is 14 residues long. As concerns this clone: Antigen unknown.

Recent vaccinations or acute infections were absent in the healthy HIV-negative adult donors. This TCR came from a man in his thirties or forties in good health. The J gene is TRBJ2-3, the V gene TRBV5-4; perhaps TRBD2 as D (6 bases). Material for sequencing was naive CD4+ T cells sorted from blood. Subset noted: CD45RA+ positively selected. In DNA, the CDR3 is TGTGCCAGCAGCCCCGAGGCCGGGGGAGATACGCAGTATTTT. It is translated as CASSPEAGGDTQYF.